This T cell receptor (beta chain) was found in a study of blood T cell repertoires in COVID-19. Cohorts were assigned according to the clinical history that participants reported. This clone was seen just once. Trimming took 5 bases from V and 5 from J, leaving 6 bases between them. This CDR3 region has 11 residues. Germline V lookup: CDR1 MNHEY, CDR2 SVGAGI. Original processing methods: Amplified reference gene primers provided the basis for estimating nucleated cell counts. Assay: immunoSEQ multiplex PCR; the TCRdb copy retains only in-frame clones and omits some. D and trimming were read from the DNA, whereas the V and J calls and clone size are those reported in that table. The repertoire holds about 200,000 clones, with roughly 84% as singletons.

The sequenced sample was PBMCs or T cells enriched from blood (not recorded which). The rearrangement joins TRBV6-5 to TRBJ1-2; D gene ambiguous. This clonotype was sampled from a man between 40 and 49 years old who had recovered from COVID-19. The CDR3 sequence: CASSNRYGYTF. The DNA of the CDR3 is TGTGCCAGCAGTAACAGATATGGCTACACCTTC.